These 20 T cell receptor beta chains originate from one sample sequenced in a study of blood T cell repertoires in COVID-19 (TCRdb year 2020). Library prep was done by the immunoSEQ multiplex PCR assay. TCRdb holds this immuneACCESS table with in-frame rearrangements only. Some clones are missing; in checked studies, unresolved V genes explain under half, and the rest has no known cause. Within this sample are roughly 44,000 clones, with about 90% of them counted one time only. The top ten clones comprise 10% to 15% of the sample. The specimen was peripheral blood. The receptors shown here come from a man older than 75 with acute or convalescent COVID-19.

The V call is TRBV5-4, the J call TRBJ1-1; TRBD1 matches at 7 bases. This CDR3 has 15 residues. The junction had 7 bases not matched to a gene; V was cut back by 4 bases and J by 1 base. Per germline, CDR1 SGHNT and CDR2 YYREEE (reference sequence). The CDR3 region has the DNA TGTGCCAGCAGCCATGAGGGGGCACGGAACACTGAAGCTTTCTTT. Its protein is CASSHEGARNTEAFF.

The gene calls are TRBV15 and TRBJ1-2; D is perhaps TRBD1 (6 bases). V shed 0 bases and J shed 4 bases, with 9 bases lying between them. This CDR3 has 14 residues. The V gene's germline CDR1 is LNHNV and CDR2 YYDKDF (reference sequence). As DNA, the CDR3 is TGTGCCACCAGCAGAGATCGGACAGCCTATGGCTACACCTTC. As protein: CATSRDRTAYGYTF.

The rearrangement links TRBV29-1 to TRBJ1-3; a possible D gene is TRBD1 (5 bases). This CDR3 has 15 residues. Between the trimmed V and J ends, which lost 3 bases and 1 base, there was a span of 13 bases. Per germline, CDR1 SQVTM and CDR2 ANQGSEA. DNA for the CDR3: TGCAGCGTTGAGGGGGGGTTCCAATCTGGAAACACCATATATTTT. Its protein is CSVEGGFQSGNTIYF.

This clone was observed once. The chain recombines TRBV6-4 with TRBJ2-1, with TRBD1 matching over 10 bases. The germline V gene has CDR1 MRHNA and CDR2 SNTAGT. This CDR3 comprises 12 residues. The V segment lost 8 bases and the J segment 7 bases; nucleotides outside the gene matches: 2. CDR3 nucleotides: TGTGCCAGCTCGGACAGGGGGAATGAGCAGTTCTTC. This codes for CASSDRGNEQFF.

The chain employs TRBV7-9 and TRBJ1-1, with D maybe TRBD1 (6 bases). Germline loops: CDR1 SEHNR, CDR2 FQNEAQ (reference sequence). CDR3 length: 13 amino acids. Trimming left V 7 bases short and J 1 base short, with 10 bases between. CDR3 in amino acids: CASTLTGNTEAFF. Written as DNA, the CDR3 is TGTGCCAGCACGTTGACAGGGAACACTGAAGCTTTCTTT. Full variable domain (rest looked up from reference TRBV7-9 and TRBJ1-1): DTGVSQNPRHKITKRGQNVTFRCDPISEHNRLYWYRQTLGQGPEFLTYFQNEAQLEKSRLLSDRFSAERPKGSFSTLEIQRTEQGDSAMYLCASTLTGNTEAFFGQGTRLTVV.

The rearrangement uses TRBV7-9 and TRBJ1-6; no clear D gene. The CDR3 totals 16 residues. The germline V gene has CDR1 SEHNR and CDR2 FQNEAQ (reference sequence). The ends were cut back, 5 bases at V and 0 bases at J, with 11 bases in the middle. The CDR3 loop reads CASSLLSSSYNSPLHF. Here the CDR3 DNA reads TGTGCCAGCAGCCTCCTGTCTAGCTCCTATAATTCACCCCTCCACTTT.

The V and J genes are TRBV14 and TRBJ1-3, with 9 bases lining up with TRBD1. Germline V gene sequence: CDR1 SGHDN, CDR2 FVKESK. This CDR3 region has 17 residues. V shed 2 bases and J 1 base; nucleotides not matched to a gene: 6. The CDR3 nucleotides read TGTGCCAGCAGCCAACTCCGGACAGGGGTGTCTGGAAACACCATATATTTT. Amino acid sequence: CASSQLRTGVSGNTIYF.

This chain uses TRBV4-1 with TRBJ2-1; tentatively, D is TRBD2 (7 bases). CDR3 length equals 17 residues. Germline V gene sequence: CDR1 MGHRA, CDR2 YSYEKL. Trimming removed 0 bases at V and 1 base at J, with 13 bases between. This chain's CDR3 is CASSQEPRGPSYNEQFF. In DNA, the CDR3 is TGCGCCAGCAGCCAAGAGCCGCGGGGGCCGTCCTACAATGAGCAGTTCTTC.

The V call is TRBV10-3, the J call TRBJ2-5; TRBD2 matches at 9 bases. Germline CDR1 reads ENHRY; CDR2 reads SYGVKD. There are 14 residues in the CDR3. Losses at the gene ends were 6 bases for V and 2 bases for J; bases not matched to a gene: 4. Here the CDR3 DNA reads TGTGCCATCAGGGTAGCGGGGGATCAAGAGACCCAGTACTTC. Residues: CAIRVAGDQETQYF.

V and J are TRBV10-3 and TRBJ1-2, with 7 bases that match TRBD1. V lost 3 bases to trimming and J lost 7 bases; unmatched junction nucleotides: 5. There are 13 residues in the CDR3. Germline assignment: CDR1 ENHRY and CDR2 SYGVKD. DNA for the CDR3: TGTGCCATCAGTGACGACAGGGAGGCTGGCTACACCTTC. Translation gives CAISDDREAGYTF.

The rearrangement uses TRBV5-1 and TRBJ2-3, with D possibly matching TRBD2 (6 bases). Germline-derived CDR1 and CDR2 are SGHRS and YFSETQ. The V end lost 1 base, the J end lost 4 bases, and 16 bases lay between the germline ends. This CDR3 comprises 16 residues. CDR3 sequence: CASSLQLRGGADTQYF. The CDR3 DNA is TGCGCCAGCAGCTTGCAGTTGCGGGGCGGGGCAGATACGCAGTATTTT.

This clone was picked up one time. The chain uses TRBV6-2 or TRBV6-3 and TRBJ2-2, with D uncertain. This CDR3 comprises 14 residues. V was trimmed by 3 bases and J by 3 bases, leaving 8 bases between them. The germline V gene encodes CDR1 MNHEY and CDR2 SVGEGT. CDR3 in DNA: TGTGCCAGCAGTTATCGGTTAGACACCGGGGAGCTGTTTTTT. Translation gives CASSYRLDTGELFF.

The chain recombines TRBV18 with TRBJ1-1; 7 bases align to TRBD1. With 3 bases clipped from V and 5 bases from J, the junction kept 15 bases outside the gene matches. The germline V gene encodes CDR1 KGHSH and CDR2 LQKENI. The CDR3 runs to 17 residues. CDR3 DNA sequence: TGTGCCAGCTCACCTAACATAAAGGGGGCATCAGGGACTGAAGCTTTCTTT. This codes for CASSPNIKGASGTEAFF. Full variable domain (outside the CDR3, taken from reference TRBV18 and TRBJ1-1): NAGVMQNPRHLVRRRGQEARLRCSPMKGHSHVYWYRQLPEEGLKFMVYLQKENIIDESGMPKERFSAEFPKEGPSILRIQQVVRGDSAAYFCASSPNIKGASGTEAFFGQGTRLTVV.

V and J are TRBV6-2 or TRBV6-3 and TRBJ1-5; possible D gene TRBD1, 5 bases. The V and J ends lost 5 bases and 4 bases respectively, with 18 bases between them. The CDR3 spans 16 residues. The germline gives CDR1 MNHEY, CDR2 SVGEGT. CDR3 in amino acids: CASSPLPPRQNQPQHF. For the CDR3, the DNA is TGTGCCAGCAGTCCCCTACCGCCGAGACAGAATCAGCCCCAGCATTTT.

The chain employs TRBV19 and TRBJ2-2; 8 bases match TRBD1. This CDR3 is built from 15 residues. CDR1 is LNHDA, CDR2 SQIVND, per germline (reference sequence). J gave up 5 bases and V 5 bases, and 7 bases lay outside the gene matches. The CDR3 DNA sequence: TGTGCCAGTAGTTTGACAGGGGATTATACCGGGGAGCTGTTTTTT. Translating it yields CASSLTGDYTGELFF.

The J gene is TRBJ1-1, the V gene TRBV7-2; D gene unclear. Looked up from germline, CDR1 is SGHTA and CDR2 is FQGNSA. The length of the CDR3 is 14 residues. V shed 5 bases and J shed 11 bases, with 21 bases lying between them. The CDR3 sequence is CASSISRARIGAFF. For the CDR3, the DNA is TGTGCCAGCAGCATTTCTAGAGCTAGGATCGGGGCTTTCTTT.

The chain uses TRBV5-6 and TRBJ2-3, with D uncertain. V dropped 4 bases and J dropped 7 bases, with 13 bases sitting between them. The germline V gene has CDR1 SGHDT and CDR2 YYEEEE. The CDR3 length is 13 residues. CDR3 nucleotide sequence: TGTGCCAGCAGCATAGACACGCTAAATACGCAGTATTTT. It encodes CASSIDTLNTQYF.

J is TRBJ2-5 and V is TRBV6-5; no clear D gene. Per germline, CDR1 MNHEY and CDR2 SVGAGI. Trimming removed 7 bases from V and 0 bases from J, with 6 bases in between. There are 12 residues in the CDR3. In nucleotides, the CDR3 is TGTGCCAGCACCAGCGACCAAGAGACCCAGTACTTC. Protein sequence: CASTSDQETQYF.

The V call is TRBV7-9, the J call TRBJ1-2; possibly TRBD1 for D (5 bases). Germline CDR1 and CDR2: SEHNR and FQNEAQ (reference sequence). The CDR3 covers 15 residues. V was clipped by 5 bases and J by 5 bases, with 18 bases between them. The CDR3 DNA sequence: TGTGCCAGCAGCCTGGGGCATGGAGGGACTTATGGCTACACCTTC. Its translation is CASSLGHGGTYGYTF.

CDR3 coding DNA: TGTGCCTGGGGTCGGGGAGGGGGATTGGGGGGCACCGGGGAGCTGTTTTTT. Protein product: CAWGRGGGLGGTGELFF. The V gene is TRBV30, the J gene TRBJ2-2, with D perhaps TRBD2 (7 bases). Germline V CDR1 and CDR2: GTSNPN, SVGIG (reference sequence). The CDR3 is 17 amino acids. V lost 5 bases and J 4 bases, leaving 23 bases between the germline ends.